Listed below are T cell receptor beta chains from one sample, sequenced in a study of T cell responses to AZD1222 COVID-19 vaccine. Some clones are missing from TCRdb's copy, which holds only in-frame ones; the method was immunoSEQ multiplex PCR. The repertoire holds 100,000 to 150,000 clones, with approximately 85% as singletons. The sample consisted of peripheral blood, taken on day 0 of AZD1222 vaccination. These TCRs come from an adult in good health. Each CDR3 is given with its conserved first and last residue. A D gene is named only where the DNA matches it firmly. The size field is filled for only some rows; it gives once, few, many or a size class.

CDR3 protein,CDR3 DNA,J gene,V gene,clone size,D gene
CASSKGTGIQSPQHF,TGTGCCAGTAGTAAGGGGACAGGAATACAATCGCCCCAGCATTTT,TRBJ1-5,TRBV19,-,TRBD1
CASSLGTGNEKLFF,TGCGCCAGCAGCTTGGGGACAGGGAATGAAAAACTGTTTTTT,TRBJ1-4,TRBV5-1,-,TRBD1
CASQGTSATDTQYF,TGTGCCAGCCAGGGTACTAGCGCAACAGATACGCAGTATTTT,TRBJ2-3,TRBV27,-,TRBD2
CASSRTLNYGYTF,TGTGCCAGCAGCCGGACGTTAAACTATGGCTACACCTTC,TRBJ1-2,TRBV5-8,-,-
CASSLFGDRRRVGEQYF,TGTGCCAGTAGTCTATTCGGGGACAGGCGTCGAGTCGGCGAGCAGTACTTC,TRBJ2-7,TRBV19,-,TRBD1
CATSPQGSNQPQHF,TGTGCCACAAGCCCCCAGGGTAGCAATCAGCCCCAGCATTTT,TRBJ1-5,TRBV27,-,-
CSVEDRGLSYEQYF,TGCAGCGTTGAGGACAGGGGGCTCTCCTACGAGCAGTACTTC,TRBJ2-7,TRBV29-1,once,TRBD1
CASSHPRGKSNTGELFF,TGTGCCAGCAGCCACCCCCGGGGAAAGTCGAACACCGGGGAGCTGTTTTTT,TRBJ2-2,TRBV4-2,-,-
CASSPGQAGAGELFF,TGCGCCAGCAGCCCCGGACAGGCGGGAGCCGGGGAGCTGTTTTTT,TRBJ2-2,TRBV5-1,-,-
CASSLFLAGSGETQYF,TGTGCCAGCAGCTTGTTTCTAGCGGGATCTGGAGAGACCCAGTACTTC,TRBJ2-5,TRBV5-6,-,TRBD2
CASRSSPSGNTIYF,TGTGCCAGCAGAAGTAGTCCCTCTGGAAACACCATATATTTT,TRBJ1-3,TRBV7-2,-,-
CAISETGGNQPQHF,TGTGCCATCAGTGAGACAGGGGGCAATCAGCCCCAGCATTTT,TRBJ1-5,TRBV10-3,-,TRBD1
CSVAGDTQETQYF,TGCAGCGTTGCGGGGGACACCCAAGAGACCCAGTACTTC,TRBJ2-5,TRBV29-1,few,-
CASSLWGRQGKRSQPQHF,TGTGCCAGCAGCTTATGGGGCCGACAGGGTAAGAGGAGTCAGCCCCAGCATTTT,TRBJ1-5,TRBV7-9,-,TRBD1
CASSVGPNAGNTIYF,TGTGCCAGCAGCGTAGGCCCCAACGCTGGAAACACCATATATTTT,TRBJ1-3,TRBV9,once,-